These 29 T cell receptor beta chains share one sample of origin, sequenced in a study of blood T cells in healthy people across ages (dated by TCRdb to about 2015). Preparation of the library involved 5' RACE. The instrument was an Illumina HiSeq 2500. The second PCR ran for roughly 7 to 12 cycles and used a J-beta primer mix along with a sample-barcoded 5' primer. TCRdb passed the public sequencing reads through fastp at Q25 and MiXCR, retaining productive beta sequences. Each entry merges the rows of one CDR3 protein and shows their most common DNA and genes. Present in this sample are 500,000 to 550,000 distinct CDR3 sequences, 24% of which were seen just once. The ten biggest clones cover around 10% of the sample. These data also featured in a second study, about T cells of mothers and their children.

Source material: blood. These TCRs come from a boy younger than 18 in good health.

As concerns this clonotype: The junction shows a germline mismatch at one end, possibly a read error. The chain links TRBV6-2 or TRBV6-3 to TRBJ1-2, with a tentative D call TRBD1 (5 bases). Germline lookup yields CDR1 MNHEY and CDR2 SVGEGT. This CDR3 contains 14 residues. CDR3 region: CASTRQGENCGYTF. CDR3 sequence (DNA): TGTGCCAGCACGCGGCAGGGCGAAAACTGTGGCTACACCTTC.

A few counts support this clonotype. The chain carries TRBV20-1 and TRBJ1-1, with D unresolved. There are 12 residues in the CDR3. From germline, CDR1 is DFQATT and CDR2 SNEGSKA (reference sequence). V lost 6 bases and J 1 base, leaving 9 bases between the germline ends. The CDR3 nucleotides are TGCAGTGCGAGTGTGGGGAACACTGAAGCTTTCTTT. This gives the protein CSASVGNTEAFF.

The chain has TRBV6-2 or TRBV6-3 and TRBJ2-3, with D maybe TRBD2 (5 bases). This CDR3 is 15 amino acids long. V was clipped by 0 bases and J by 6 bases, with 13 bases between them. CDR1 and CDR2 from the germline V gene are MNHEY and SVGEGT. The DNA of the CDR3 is TGTGCCAGCAGTTACTCCCAGGAGGCGGTCGATACGCAGTATTTT. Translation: CASSYSQEAVDTQYF.

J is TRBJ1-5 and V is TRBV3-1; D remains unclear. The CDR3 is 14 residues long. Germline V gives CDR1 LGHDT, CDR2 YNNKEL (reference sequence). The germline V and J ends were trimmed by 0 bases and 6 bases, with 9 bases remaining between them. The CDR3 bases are TGTGCCAGCAGCCAAGATAGGGCTTTTCAGCCCCAGCATTTT. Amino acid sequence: CASSQDRAFQPQHF.

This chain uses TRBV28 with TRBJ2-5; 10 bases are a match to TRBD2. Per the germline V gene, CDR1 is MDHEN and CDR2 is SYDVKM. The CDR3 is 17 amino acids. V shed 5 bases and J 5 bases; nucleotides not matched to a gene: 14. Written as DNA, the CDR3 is TGTGCCAGCAGTGCCTCTACTAGCGGGGCTCACTCGGAGACCCAGTACTTC. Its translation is CASSASTSGAHSETQYF.

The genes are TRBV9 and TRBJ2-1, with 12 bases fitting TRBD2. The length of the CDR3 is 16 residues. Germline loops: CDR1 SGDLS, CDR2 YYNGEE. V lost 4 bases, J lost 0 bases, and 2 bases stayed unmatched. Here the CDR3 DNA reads TGTGCCAGCAGCATGACTAGCGGGAGCTCCTACAATGAGCAGTTCTTC. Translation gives CASSMTSGSSYNEQFF.

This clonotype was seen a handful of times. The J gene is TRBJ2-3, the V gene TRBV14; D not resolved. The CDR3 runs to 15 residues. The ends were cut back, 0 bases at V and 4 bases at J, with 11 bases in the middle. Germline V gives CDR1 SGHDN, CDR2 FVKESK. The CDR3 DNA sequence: TGTGCCAGCAGCCAAGAGTCTGGCGGTGCAGATACGCAGTATTTT. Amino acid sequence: CASSQESGGADTQYF.

DNA for the CDR3: TGTGCCAGCAGCCACCTAATAACGGGAGTCGGATCATCTGGCTACACCTTC. This translates into CASSHLITGVGSSGYTF. The chain recombines TRBV7-2 with TRBJ1-2; D gene ambiguous. Trimming pared 5 bases from V and 7 bases from J, leaving 26 bases between. This CDR3 contains 17 residues. CDR1 is SGHTA, CDR2 FQGNSA, per germline.

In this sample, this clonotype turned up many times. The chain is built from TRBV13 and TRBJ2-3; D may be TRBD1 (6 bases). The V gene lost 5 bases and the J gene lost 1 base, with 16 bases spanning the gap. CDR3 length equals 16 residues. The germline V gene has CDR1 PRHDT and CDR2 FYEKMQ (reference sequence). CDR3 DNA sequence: TGTGCCAGCAGCCCCAGCCCGACAGGAGGCACAGATACGCAGTATTTT. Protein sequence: CASSPSPTGGTDTQYF.

CDR3 sequence: CASSPLSPRDLGEKLFF. In DNA, the CDR3 is TGTGCCAGCAGCCCCCTGAGTCCGAGGGATTTGGGTGAAAAACTGTTTTTT. The chain joins TRBV7-3 to TRBJ1-4; D not resolved. V was shortened by 5 bases and J by 7 bases, with 23 bases between the two germline ends. CDR1 is SGHTA and CDR2 is FQGTGA in the germline V gene. The CDR3 extends over 17 amino acids.

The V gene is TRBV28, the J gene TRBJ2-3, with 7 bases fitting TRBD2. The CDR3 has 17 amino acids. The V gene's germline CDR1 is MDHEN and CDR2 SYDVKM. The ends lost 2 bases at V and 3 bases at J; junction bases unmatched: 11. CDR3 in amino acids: CASSLARLAGETDTQYF. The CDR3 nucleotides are TGTGCCAGCAGTTTAGCCAGACTAGCTGGGGAGACAGATACGCAGTATTTT.

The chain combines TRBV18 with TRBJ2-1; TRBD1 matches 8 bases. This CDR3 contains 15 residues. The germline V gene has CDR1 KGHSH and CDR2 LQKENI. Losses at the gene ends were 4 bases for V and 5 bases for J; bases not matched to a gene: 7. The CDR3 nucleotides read TGTGCCAGCTCACGAATCAGGGGGCAGGACAATGAGCAGTTCTTC. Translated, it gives CASSRIRGQDNEQFF.

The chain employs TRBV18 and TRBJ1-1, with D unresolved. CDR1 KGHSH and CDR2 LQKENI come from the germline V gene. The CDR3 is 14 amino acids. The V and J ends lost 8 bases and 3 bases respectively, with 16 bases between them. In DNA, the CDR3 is TGTGCCAGCCCATCAAAAAGGACGGACACTGAAGCTTTCTTT. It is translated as CASPSKRTDTEAFF.

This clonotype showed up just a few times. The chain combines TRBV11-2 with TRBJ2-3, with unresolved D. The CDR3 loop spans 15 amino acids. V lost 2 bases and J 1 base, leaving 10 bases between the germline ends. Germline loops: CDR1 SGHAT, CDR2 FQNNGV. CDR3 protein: CASSLLSTGTDTQYF. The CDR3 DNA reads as TGTGCCAGCAGCTTACTCTCTACTGGCACAGATACGCAGTATTTT.

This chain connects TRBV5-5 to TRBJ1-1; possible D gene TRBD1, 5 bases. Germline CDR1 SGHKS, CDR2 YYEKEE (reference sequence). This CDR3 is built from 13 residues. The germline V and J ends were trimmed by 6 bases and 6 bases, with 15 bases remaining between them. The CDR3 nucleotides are TGTGCCAGCACCCCGGGACCCAACGCTGAAGCTTTCTTT. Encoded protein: CASTPGPNAEAFF.

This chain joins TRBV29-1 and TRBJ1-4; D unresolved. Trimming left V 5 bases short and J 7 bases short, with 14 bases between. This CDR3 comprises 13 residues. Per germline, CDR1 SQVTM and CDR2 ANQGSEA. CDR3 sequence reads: CSVFPGSGEKLFF. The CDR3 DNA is TGCAGCGTTTTTCCGGGATCAGGTGAAAAACTGTTTTTT.

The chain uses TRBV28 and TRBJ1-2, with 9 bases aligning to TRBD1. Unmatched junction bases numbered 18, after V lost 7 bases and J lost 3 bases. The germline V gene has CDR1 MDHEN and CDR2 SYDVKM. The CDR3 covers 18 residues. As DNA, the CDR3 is TGTGCCAGCAAACTAACCCCGGGACAGGGCCGAGACTACTATGGCTACACCTTC. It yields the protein CASKLTPGQGRDYYGYTF.

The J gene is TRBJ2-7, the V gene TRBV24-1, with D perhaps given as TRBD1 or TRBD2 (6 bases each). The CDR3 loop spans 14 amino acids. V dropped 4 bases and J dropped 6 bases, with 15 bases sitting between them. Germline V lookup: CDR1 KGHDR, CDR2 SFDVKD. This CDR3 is CATSESHGGGEQYF. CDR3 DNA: TGTGCCACCAGTGAGTCACATGGAGGGGGCGAGCAGTACTTC.

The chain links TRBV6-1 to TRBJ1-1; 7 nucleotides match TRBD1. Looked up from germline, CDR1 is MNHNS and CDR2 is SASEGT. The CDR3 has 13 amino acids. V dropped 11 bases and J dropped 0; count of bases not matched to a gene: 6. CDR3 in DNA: TGTGCCGTAGTCGGGACAGTGAACACTGAAGCTTTCTTT. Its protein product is CAVVGTVNTEAFF.

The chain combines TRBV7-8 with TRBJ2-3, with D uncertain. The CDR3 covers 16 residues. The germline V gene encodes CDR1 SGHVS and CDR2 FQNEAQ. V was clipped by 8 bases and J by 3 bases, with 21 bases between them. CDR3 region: CASHHGASGPTDTQYF. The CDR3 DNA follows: TGTGCCAGCCACCACGGCGCCTCGGGTCCGACAGATACGCAGTATTTT.

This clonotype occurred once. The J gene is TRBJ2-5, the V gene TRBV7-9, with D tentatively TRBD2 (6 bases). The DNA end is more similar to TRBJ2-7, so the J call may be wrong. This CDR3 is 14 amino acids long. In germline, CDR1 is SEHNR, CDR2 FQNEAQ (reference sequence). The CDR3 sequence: CASSPPLGLGEQYF. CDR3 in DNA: TGTGCCAGCAGCCCACCCCTGGGACTGGGCGAGCAGTACTTC.

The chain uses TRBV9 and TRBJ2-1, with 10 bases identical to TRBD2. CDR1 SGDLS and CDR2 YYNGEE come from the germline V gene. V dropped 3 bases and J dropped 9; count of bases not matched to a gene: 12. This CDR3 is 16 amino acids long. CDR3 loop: CASSGAGGRHVGEQFF. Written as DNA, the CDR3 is TGTGCCAGCAGCGGAGCGGGGGGGAGGCATGTGGGTGAGCAGTTCTTC.

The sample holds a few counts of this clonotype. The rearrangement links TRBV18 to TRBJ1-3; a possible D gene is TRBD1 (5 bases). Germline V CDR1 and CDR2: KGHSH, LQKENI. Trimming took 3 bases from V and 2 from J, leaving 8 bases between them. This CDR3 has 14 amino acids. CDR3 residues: CASSPPGTGNTIYF. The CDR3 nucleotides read TGTGCCAGCTCACCCCCAGGGACTGGAAACACCATATATTTT.

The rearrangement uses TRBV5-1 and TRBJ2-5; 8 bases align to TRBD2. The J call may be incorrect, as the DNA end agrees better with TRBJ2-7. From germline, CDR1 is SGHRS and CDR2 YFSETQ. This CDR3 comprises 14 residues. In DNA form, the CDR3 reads TGCGCCAGCAGCTTCAACGGGAGGGAGTACGAGCAGTACTTC. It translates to CASSFNGREYEQYF.

DNA of the CDR3: TGTGCCAGCAGTGAAGGTGGAGGCTCAGGGCTCGGAGAGACCCAGTACTTC. Its translation is CASSEGGGSGLGETQYF. This chain uses TRBV6-1 with TRBJ2-5; D is tentatively TRBD1 or TRBD2 (5 bases each). Germline V gene lookup returns CDR1 MNHNS and CDR2 SASEGT. This CDR3 spans 17 amino acids. V gave up 1 base and J gave up 4 bases, with 19 bases separating them.

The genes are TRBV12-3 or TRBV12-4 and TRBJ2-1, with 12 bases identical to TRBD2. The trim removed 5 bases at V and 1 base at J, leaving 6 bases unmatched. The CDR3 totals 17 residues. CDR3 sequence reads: CASSVRLAGVSYNEQFF. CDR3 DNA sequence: TGTGCCAGCAGTGTCCGACTAGCGGGAGTGTCCTACAATGAGCAGTTCTTC.

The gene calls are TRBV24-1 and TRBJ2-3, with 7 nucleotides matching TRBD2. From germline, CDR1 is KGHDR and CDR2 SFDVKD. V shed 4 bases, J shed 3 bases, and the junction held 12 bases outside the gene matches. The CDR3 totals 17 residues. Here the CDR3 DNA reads TGTGCCACCAGTGACCCCGGTCGCGGGGGAGGTACAGATACGCAGTATTTT. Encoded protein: CATSDPGRGGGTDTQYF.

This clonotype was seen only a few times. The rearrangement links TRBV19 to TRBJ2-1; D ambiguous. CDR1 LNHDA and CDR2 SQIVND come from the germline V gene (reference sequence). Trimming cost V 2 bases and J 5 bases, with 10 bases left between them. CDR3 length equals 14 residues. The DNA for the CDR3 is TGTGCCAGTAGTATAATTGCCCCCAACAATGAGCAGTTCTTC. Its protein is CASSIIAPNNEQFF.

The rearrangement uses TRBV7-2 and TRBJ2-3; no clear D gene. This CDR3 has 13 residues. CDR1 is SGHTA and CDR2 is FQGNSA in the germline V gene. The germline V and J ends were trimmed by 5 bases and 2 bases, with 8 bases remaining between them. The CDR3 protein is CASSPDVTDTQYF. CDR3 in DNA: TGTGCCAGCAGCCCAGACGTCACAGATACGCAGTATTTT.